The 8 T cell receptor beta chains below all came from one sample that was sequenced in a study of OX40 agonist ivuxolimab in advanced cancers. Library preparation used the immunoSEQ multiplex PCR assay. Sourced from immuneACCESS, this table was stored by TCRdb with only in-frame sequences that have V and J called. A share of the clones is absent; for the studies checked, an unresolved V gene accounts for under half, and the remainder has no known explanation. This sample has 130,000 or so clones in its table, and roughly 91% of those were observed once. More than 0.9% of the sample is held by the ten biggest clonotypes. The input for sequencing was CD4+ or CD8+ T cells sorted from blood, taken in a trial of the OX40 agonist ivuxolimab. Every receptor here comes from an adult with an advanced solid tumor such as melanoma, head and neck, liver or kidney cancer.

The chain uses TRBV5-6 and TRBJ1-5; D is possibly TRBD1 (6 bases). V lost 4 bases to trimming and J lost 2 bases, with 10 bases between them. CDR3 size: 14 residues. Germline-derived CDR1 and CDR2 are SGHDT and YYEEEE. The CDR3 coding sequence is TGTGCCAGCAGCGCCAGGGGACGCAATCAGCCCCAGCATTTT. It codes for CASSARGRNQPQHF.

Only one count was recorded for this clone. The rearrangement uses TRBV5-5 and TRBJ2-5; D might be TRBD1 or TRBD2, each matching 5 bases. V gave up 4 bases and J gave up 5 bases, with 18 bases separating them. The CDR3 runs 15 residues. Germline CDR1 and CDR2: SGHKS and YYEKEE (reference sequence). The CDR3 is CASSPWGESGETQYF. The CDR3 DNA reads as TGTGCCAGCAGCCCCTGGGGCGAGTCGGGGGAGACCCAGTACTTC.

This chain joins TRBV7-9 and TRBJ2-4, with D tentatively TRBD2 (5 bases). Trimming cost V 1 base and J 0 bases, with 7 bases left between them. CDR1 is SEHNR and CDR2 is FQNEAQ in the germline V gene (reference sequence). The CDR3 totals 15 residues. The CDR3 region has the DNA TGTGCCAGCAGCTTAGGCGGGTTAGCCAAAAACATTCAGTACTTC. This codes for CASSLGGLAKNIQYF.

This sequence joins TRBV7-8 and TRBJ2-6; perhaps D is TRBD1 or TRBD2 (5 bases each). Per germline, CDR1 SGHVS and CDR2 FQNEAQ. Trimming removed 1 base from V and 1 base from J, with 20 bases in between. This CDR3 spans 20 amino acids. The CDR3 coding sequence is TGTGCCAGCAGCTTAGGGGGAGTCGAAGGGGCCAGATCTGGGGCCAACGTCCTGACTTTC. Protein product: CASSLGGVEGARSGANVLTF.

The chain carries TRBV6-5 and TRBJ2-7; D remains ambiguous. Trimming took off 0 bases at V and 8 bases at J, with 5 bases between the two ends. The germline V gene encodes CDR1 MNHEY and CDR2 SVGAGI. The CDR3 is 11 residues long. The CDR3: CASSYSWKQYF. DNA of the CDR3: TGTGCCAGCAGTTACTCATGGAAGCAGTACTTC.

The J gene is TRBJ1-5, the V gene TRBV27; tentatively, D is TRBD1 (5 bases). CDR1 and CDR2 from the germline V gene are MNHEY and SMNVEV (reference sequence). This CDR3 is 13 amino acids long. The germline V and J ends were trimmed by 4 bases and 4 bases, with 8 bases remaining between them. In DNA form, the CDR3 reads TGTGCCAGCAGTTCCACAGGAAATCAGCCCCAGCATTTT. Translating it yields CASSSTGNQPQHF.

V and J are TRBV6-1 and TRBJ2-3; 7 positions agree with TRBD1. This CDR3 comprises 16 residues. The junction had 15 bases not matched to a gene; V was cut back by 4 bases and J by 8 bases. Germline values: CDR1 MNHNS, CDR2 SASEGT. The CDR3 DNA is TGTGCCAGCAGTGGACCTAACGGGACAGTTCTTTCTACGCAGTATTTT. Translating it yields CASSGPNGTVLSTQYF.

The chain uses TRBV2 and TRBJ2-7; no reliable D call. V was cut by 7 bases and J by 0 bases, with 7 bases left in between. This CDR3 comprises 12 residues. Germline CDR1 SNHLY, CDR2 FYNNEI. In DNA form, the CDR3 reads TGTGCCAGCATCTGGGGCTCCTACGAGCAGTACTTC. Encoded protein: CASIWGSYEQYF.